This TCR beta chain derives from a study of blood T cell repertoires in COVID-19. Trimming removed 1 base from V and 0 bases from J, with 16 bases in between. The CDR3 runs 18 residues. The germline V gene encodes CDR1 KGHSH and CDR2 LQKENI. Sequencing used immunoSEQ multiplex PCR; TCRdb keeps in-frame clones, though not all of them. The sample includes 60,000 to 65,000 clones, roughly 84% of them seen just once. This sequence originates from an older woman with acute or convalescent COVID-19. The chain recombines TRBV18 with TRBJ1-3, with D tentatively TRBD1 (6 bases). Source material: peripheral blood. This CDR3 is CASSPRSTGLSSGNTIYF. In DNA, the CDR3 is TGTGCCAGCTCACCACGATCTACAGGGCTAAGCTCTGGAAACACCATATATTTT.